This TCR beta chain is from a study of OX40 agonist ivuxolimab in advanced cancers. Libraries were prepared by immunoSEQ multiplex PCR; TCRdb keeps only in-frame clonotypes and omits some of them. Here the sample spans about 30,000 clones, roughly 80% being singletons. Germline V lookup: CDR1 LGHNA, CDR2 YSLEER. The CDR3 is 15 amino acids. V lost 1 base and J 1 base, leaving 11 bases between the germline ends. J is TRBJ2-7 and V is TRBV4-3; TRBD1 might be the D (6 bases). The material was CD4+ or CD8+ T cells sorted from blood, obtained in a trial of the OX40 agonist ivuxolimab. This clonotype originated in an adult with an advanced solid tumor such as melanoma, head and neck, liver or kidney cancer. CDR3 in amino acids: CASSQGEDRSYEQYF. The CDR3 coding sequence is TGCGCCAGCAGCCAAGGCGAAGACAGGTCCTACGAGCAGTACTTC.